The 17 T cell receptor beta chains below come from one sample, sequenced in a study of T cell repertoires in cytomegalovirus infection. TCRdb re-analysed the reads in MiXCR, keeping a single row per CDR3 protein. The sample lists roughly 600,000 distinct CDR3 sequences, roughly 26% seen once, with around 8% in the top ten. The source material was CD8+ T cells from PBMCs. The receptors stem from a human donor in good health (CMV status not recorded). Some clones in this sample may be carry-over from other donors' samples.

This chain connects TRBV29-1 to TRBJ1-2; TRBD1 matches at 7 bases. The CDR3 contains 13 residues. Germline-derived CDR1 and CDR2 are SQVTM and ANQGSEA. J gave up 7 bases and V 4 bases, and 9 bases lay outside the gene matches. The CDR3 bases are TGCAGCGTTGCCGGGACAGCCAATGGTGGCTACACCTTC. Its translation is CSVAGTANGGYTF.

The CDR3 protein is CASSLYQTNTGELFF. The DNA of the CDR3 is TGTGCCAGCAGCTTATACCAGACGAACACCGGGGAGCTGTTTTTT. The chain has TRBV7-2 and TRBJ2-2; D is unresolved. The germline gives CDR1 SGHTA, CDR2 FQGNSA. Trimming took off 2 bases at V and 0 bases at J, with 7 bases between the two ends. This CDR3 has 15 amino acids.

There are many counts of this clonotype. The CDR3 sequence is CASSLGGGVTEAFF. Here the CDR3 DNA reads TGTGCCAGCAGCTTAGGGGGGGGCGTCACTGAAGCTTTCTTT. The genes are TRBV7-6 and TRBJ1-1; maybe TRBD1 (6 bases). The CDR3 is 14 amino acids. CDR1 and CDR2 from the germline V gene are SGHVS and FNYEAQ. V was trimmed by 1 base and J by 4 bases, leaving 10 bases between them.

This clonotype was observed many times. V gene TRBV11-3 combines with J gene TRBJ2-3; D ambiguous. CDR1 and CDR2 (germline): SGHNT, YENEEA. The CDR3 sequence is 14 residues long. V was cut by 4 bases and J by 4 bases, with 12 bases left in between. The CDR3 is CASSSRVAPDTQYF. The CDR3 DNA reads as TGTGCCAGCAGCTCTAGGGTGGCTCCAGATACGCAGTATTTT.

The genes are TRBV28 and TRBJ2-7; TRBD1 aligns across 7 bases. The CDR3 totals 12 residues. Per germline, CDR1 MDHEN and CDR2 SYDVKM. With 5 bases clipped from V and 5 bases from J, the junction kept 3 bases outside the gene matches. In nucleotides, the CDR3 is TGTGCCAGCAGTCCAGGGGGTCACGAGCAGTACTTC. It yields the protein CASSPGGHEQYF.

The chain employs TRBV6-2 or TRBV6-3 and TRBJ2-2, with a weak D call TRBD1 (5 bases). Trimming removed 9 bases from V and 1 base from J, with 12 bases in between. Germline V gene sequence: CDR1 MNHEY, CDR2 SVGEGT. The CDR3 contains 14 residues. The CDR3 bases are TGTGCCAGTATCTCACAGGTGAACACCGGGGAGCTGTTTTTT. Translated: CASISQVNTGELFF.

The V call is TRBV4-1, the J call TRBJ1-1; D not resolved. From germline, CDR1 is MGHRA and CDR2 YSYEKL. This CDR3 is 12 amino acids long. V lost 4 bases and J 5 bases, leaving 8 bases between the germline ends. CDR3 loop: CASSRSGTEAFF. CDR3 coding DNA: TGCGCCAGCAGCCGGAGTGGAACTGAAGCTTTCTTT.

This clonotype was counted at least ten times. The V gene is TRBV6-1, the J gene TRBJ2-5, with TRBD2 matching over 11 bases. The CDR3 has 16 amino acids. J gave up 5 bases and V 5 bases, and 10 bases lay outside the gene matches. CDR1 is MNHNS and CDR2 is SASEGT in the germline V gene. The DNA for the CDR3 is TGTGCCAGCAGTTACCGGGGACTAGCGGAGGGGGAGACCCAGTACTTC. Translation: CASSYRGLAEGETQYF.

The V gene is TRBV7-6, the J gene TRBJ1-4; a possible D gene is TRBD1 (5 bases). Germline V gene data show CDR1 as SGHVS and CDR2 as FNYEAQ. This CDR3 spans 15 amino acids. V shed 4 bases and J shed 4 bases, with 13 bases lying between them. CDR3 sequence (DNA): TGTGCCAGCAGCTCCCCGACAGACCGTAATGAAAAACTGTTTTTT. Protein sequence: CASSSPTDRNEKLFF.

This clonotype was observed a few times. At one of its ends the junction is not consistent with the germline gene, which may arise from a read error. The chain recombines TRBV7-7 with TRBJ2-7; TRBD1 matches 7 bases. This CDR3 contains 13 residues. The germline V gene has CDR1 SSHAT and CDR2 FNYEAQ (reference sequence). The CDR3, as DNA: TGTGCTAGCAGCGGACAGGACCCTACGAAGCAGTACTTC. Translation gives CASSGQDPTKQYF.

This clonotype appeared a few times. This rearrangement joins TRBV28 to TRBJ2-1; TRBD2 matches at 7 bases. CDR3 length equals 13 residues. CDR1 and CDR2 from the germline V gene are MDHEN and SYDVKM. V lost 6 bases and J lost 7; bases outside the gene matches: 6. The CDR3 DNA reads as TGTGCCAGCAGCTCATGGGAGGGAAATGAGCAGTTCTTC. It codes for CASSSWEGNEQFF.

This clonotype occurred many times. The rearrangement links TRBV7-6 to TRBJ1-5, with D possibly TRBD1 on 6 matching bases. The CDR3 runs 14 residues. Germline V gives CDR1 SGHVS, CDR2 FNYEAQ. The V gene lost 4 bases and the J gene lost 7 bases, with 14 bases spanning the gap. In nucleotides, the CDR3 is TGTGCCAGCAGCTCCGGGACATCTGCCCAGCCCCAGCATTTT. It translates to CASSSGTSAQPQHF.

This clonotype was found many times. The gene calls are TRBV7-2 and TRBJ1-1; D call uncertain. The germline gives CDR1 SGHTA, CDR2 FQGNSA. V was cut by 3 bases and J by 1 base, with 9 bases left in between. This CDR3 has 14 residues. The CDR3 reads CASSFRTANTEAFF. DNA for the CDR3: TGTGCCAGCAGCTTCCGGACGGCGAACACTGAAGCTTTCTTT.

The chain combines TRBV12-3 or TRBV12-4 with TRBJ2-3, with D tentatively TRBD2 (7 bases). CDR3 length: 12 residues. V gave up 10 bases and J gave up 6 bases, with 14 bases separating them. The chain's CDR3 is CATRGPGDTQYF. CDR3 DNA: TGTGCCACGCGGGGGCCAGGGGATACGCAGTATTTT.

Details on this clonotype: A much larger clone differs from this one at a single base, so this may be a read error. The chain couples TRBV7-4 to TRBJ1-2; D gene uncertain. The V gene's germline CDR1 is SGHVT and CDR2 SQSDAQ. The CDR3 covers 12 residues. DNA of the CDR3: TGTGCCGGCAGCCCGGGCCTGCGGGGCTACACCTTC. It translates to CAGSPGLRGYTF.

Ten or more counts support this clonotype. The V call is TRBV7-8, the J call TRBJ2-2; TRBD1 aligns across 8 bases. The germline V gene encodes CDR1 SGHVS and CDR2 FQNEAQ. The CDR3 totals 16 residues. The V gene end was trimmed by 4 bases and the J gene end by 5 bases; junction bases not matched to a gene: 9. For the CDR3, the DNA is TGTGCCAGCAGCTCGAGGACAGGGCGGGATACCGGGGAGCTGTTTTTT. This translates into CASSSRTGRDTGELFF.

The rearrangement joins TRBV2 to TRBJ2-7; tentative D call: TRBD1 (6 bases). There are 16 residues in the CDR3. The V end was cut by 4 bases, the J end by 4 bases, with 20 bases between. The germline V gene has CDR1 SNHLY and CDR2 FYNNEI. This CDR3 is CASSGFSGTTPYEQYF. The CDR3 DNA reads as TGTGCCAGCAGTGGATTCTCCGGGACAACACCTTACGAGCAGTACTTC. Drawing the rest from reference TRBV2 and TRBJ2-7, the complete variable domain is EPEVTQTPSHQVTQMGQEVILRCVPISNHLYFYWYRQILGQKVEFLVSFYNNEISEKSEIFDDQFSVERPDGSNFTLKIRSTKLEDSAMYFCASSGFSGTTPYEQYFGPGTRLTVT.